Listed below are T cell receptor beta chains from one sample, sequenced in a study of blood T cell repertoires in COVID-19. The repertoire was sequenced with immunoSEQ multiplex PCR; TCRdb's copy has only in-frame clones and lacks some. The data contain about 41,000 clones, about four fifths of them singletons. The sequenced material came from peripheral blood. The receptors stem from a man aged 40-50 years with active or convalescent COVID-19. Both conserved end residues are part of each CDR3. The D gene is left open where the match is weak. The size of a clone is reported for some rows only, either as once, few or many, or as a class for expanded clones.

j_call	clone_size	d_call	v_call	cdr3_nt	cdr3_aa
TRBJ2-2	.	.	TRBV24-1	TGTGCCACCAGGGGGATCCGGGGGGCTACCGGGGAGCTGTTTTTT	CATRGIRGATGELFF
TRBJ2-1	.	.	TRBV20-1	TGCAGTGCTAGTCGGGGGGCTAACAATGAGCAGTTCTTC	CSASRGANNEQFF
TRBJ1-1	.	.	TRBV9	TGTGCCAGCAGCGTGAAGGGGGACACTGAAGCTTTCTTT	CASSVKGDTEAFF
TRBJ2-3	.	TRBD2	TRBV6-5	TGTGCCAGCAGAAGTAATAAGCGGGGAGATACGCAGTATTTT	CASRSNKRGDTQYF
TRBJ2-3	.	.	TRBV10-3	TGTGCCATCAGCACCGGACAAAGCACAGATACGCAGTATTTT	CAISTGQSTDTQYF
TRBJ2-6	.	.	TRBV2	TGTGCCAGCCAGACAGGACTTGACTCTGGGGCCAACGTCCTGACTTTC	CASQTGLDSGANVLTF
TRBJ1-2	.	TRBD1	TRBV7-9	TGTGCCAGCACCAAGAACACAGGGGTTAACTATGGCTACACCTTC	CASTKNTGVNYGYTF
TRBJ1-1	few	.	TRBV7-9	TGTGCCAGCAGGGACACAGGGTACGGGACCATGAACACTGAAGCTTTCTTT	CASRDTGYGTMNTEAFF
TRBJ1-1	.	.	TRBV6-1	TGTGCCAGCAGTGAAAATAGGGTGGCGGGCACTGAAGCTTTCTTT	CASSENRVAGTEAFF
TRBJ2-5	.	.	TRBV5-5	TGTGCCAGCAGCTTGGTTAGCGGTAGACAAGAGACCCAGTACTTC	CASSLVSGRQETQYF
TRBJ2-5	.	TRBD1	TRBV19	TGTGCCAGTAGTGCATGGGACAGGGGGCAAGAGACCCAGTACTTC	CASSAWDRGQETQYF
TRBJ2-2	.	TRBD1	TRBV24-1	TGTGCCACCAGTGAGGGGACAGGGGATCGGGAGCTGTTTTTT	CATSEGTGDRELFF
TRBJ2-3	.	TRBD2	TRBV5-1	TGCGCCAGCAGCCAAGGACTAGCGGGCTCCACAGATACGCAGTATTTT	CASSQGLAGSTDTQYF
TRBJ1-5	.	TRBD1	TRBV6-5	TGTGCCAGCAGTAACAGGGGGCAGCGCAATCAGCCCCAGCATTTT	CASSNRGQRNQPQHF
TRBJ2-7	.	.	TRBV10-1	TGCGCCGCCCAGGGACTGTCCTACGAGCAGTACTTC	CAAQGLSYEQYF
TRBJ1-1	.	.	TRBV18	TGTGCCAGCTCACCACTGGGGCAGGGGGCTTTCTTT	CASSPLGQGAFF
TRBJ2-1	.	TRBD1	TRBV7-3	TGTGCCAGCAGCTTAAAGGGGGCTATCGGACAGGGGGCGAATGAGCAGTTCTTC	CASSLKGAIGQGANEQFF
TRBJ2-3	.	.	TRBV13	TGTGCCAGCAGCCCCCGGGTTGCAGATACGCAGTATTTT	CASSPRVADTQYF
TRBJ1-2	.	TRBD1	TRBV6-5	TGTGCCAGCAGTTACTCGAACAGGGGGAGAGCAAGCGGCTACACCTTC	CASSYSNRGRASGYTF
TRBJ2-7	.	.	TRBV6-5	TGTGCCAGCAGTTACTCGAGGGAGAGACCTCCCTACGAGCAGTACTTC	CASSYSRERPPYEQYF
TRBJ2-7	.	.	TRBV4-1	TGCGCCAGCAGCCAAGATTCCGGTCTATTGTCCTACGAGCAGTACTTC	CASSQDSGLLSYEQYF
TRBJ2-1	.	.	TRBV5-1	TGCGCCAGCAGCTCCTCCCTCCTTACTGGTGAGCAGTTCTTC	CASSSSLLTGEQFF
TRBJ2-7	.	TRBD1	TRBV7-9	TGTGCCAGCAGCCGGGGGCAGGGGGCATCCAGGGAGCAGTACTTC	CASSRGQGASREQYF
TRBJ2-3	.	.	TRBV15	TGTGCCACCAGCGTCGGCGTGCGGGAAACAGATACGCAGTATTTT	CATSVGVRETDTQYF
TRBJ2-7	.	TRBD2	TRBV7-2	TGTGCCAGCAGCTTAGGCCTAGCGGGAGTCCCCGAGCAGTACTTC	CASSLGLAGVPEQYF
TRBJ2-5	.	TRBD1	TRBV9	TGTGCCAGCAGCGTCGAGGGGGCCGTGAAAGAGACCCAGTACTTC	CASSVEGAVKETQYF
TRBJ2-5	.	TRBD1	TRBV5-6	TGTGCCAGCAGCTACCAGGGGTCAGGGGGAAAAGAGACCCAGTACTTC	CASSYQGSGGKETQYF
TRBJ1-1	.	.	TRBV7-9	TGTGCCAGCAGGGGTGGGGAGGGACCTTCATGGGAAGCTTTCTTT	CASRGGEGPSWEAFF
TRBJ2-3	.	.	TRBV5-1	TGCGCCAGCAGCTTGGAAAAAGAGGCAGATACGCAGTATTTT	CASSLEKEADTQYF
TRBJ2-7	.	TRBD1	TRBV7-2	TGTGCCAGCAGCTTTTGGACAGGGTCCTACGAGCAGTACTTC	CASSFWTGSYEQYF
TRBJ2-7	once	.	TRBV11-2	TGTGCCAGCAGCTTAGAGGCACGAAGCTCCTACGAGCAGTACTTC	CASSLEARSSYEQYF
TRBJ2-2	.	.	TRBV6-5	TGTGCCAGCAGCCCCCTATGGGGGGAGCTGTTTTTT	CASSPLWGELFF
TRBJ1-5	.	.	TRBV9	TGTGCCAGCAGCCCCCACAGTAGCAATCAGCCCCAGCATTTT	CASSPHSSNQPQHF
TRBJ2-6	once	.	TRBV15	TGTGCCACCAGCAGAGATGGGGCGCCTGGGGCCAACGTCCTGACTTTC	CATSRDGAPGANVLTF
TRBJ2-1	.	.	TRBV21-1	TGTGCCAGCAGCAATTCACCCCGGGGGGAGGGCCCGGTTGAGCAGTTCTTC	CASSNSPRGEGPVEQFF
TRBJ1-4	.	TRBD1	TRBV11-3	TGTGCCAGCAGCAAATCTCCGGGACAGAATGAAAAACTGTTTTTT	CASSKSPGQNEKLFF
TRBJ1-1	once	TRBD1	TRBV5-1	TGCGCCAGCAGCTTGGCCGGGGCAGGGGGCAGGAACACTGAAGCTTTCTTT	CASSLAGAGGRNTEAFF
TRBJ2-7	.	TRBD2	TRBV6-2/TRBV6-3	TGTGCCAGCAGTTACACCGGGGGGGCGGGCTACGAGCAGTACTTC	CASSYTGGAGYEQYF
TRBJ2-1	.	.	TRBV11-2	TGTGCCAGCAGCTTAGTCTTCAATGAGCAGTTCTTC	CASSLVFNEQFF
TRBJ2-2	.	.	TRBV7-5	TGTGTCAGAAGTCTGACCTCGGGAGGGGCGAACACCGGGGAGCTGTTTTTT	CVRSLTSGGANTGELFF
TRBJ1-2	.	.	TRBV7-8	TGTGCCAGCAGCCGCTCGGGGGACTATGGCTACACCTTC	CASSRSGDYGYTF
TRBJ1-2	few	.	TRBV5-1	TGCGCCAGCAGCTTGGGACAGAACTATGGCTACACCTTC	CASSLGQNYGYTF
TRBJ1-1	many	.	TRBV7-2	TGTGCCAGCAGCCACAAAGGGGGGAACACTGAAGCTTTCTTT	CASSHKGGNTEAFF
TRBJ2-7	few	.	TRBV7-5	TGTGTCAGAAGCTCCAGCGACAGCCCACGGGTAGAGGAGCAGTACTTC	CVRSSSDSPRVEEQYF
TRBJ1-1	.	TRBD1	TRBV7-3	TGTGCCAGCCTTCCCGCGCCCGGACAGGGTTGGACTGAAGCTTTCTTT	CASLPAPGQGWTEAFF
TRBJ1-2	.	.	TRBV5-4	TGTGCCAGCAGCTTCCCGGGGTACTATGGCTACACCTTC	CASSFPGYYGYTF
TRBJ1-1	.	.	TRBV10-2	TGCGCCAGCAGTGAGTCAGGAGCCAGCCTACGGGGCACTGAAGCTTTCTTT	CASSESGASLRGTEAFF
TRBJ1-6	.	.	TRBV11-2	TGTGCCAGCAGCTCGAGCGGGACCCCAGGAGGTTCACCCCTCCACTTT	CASSSSGTPGGSPLHF